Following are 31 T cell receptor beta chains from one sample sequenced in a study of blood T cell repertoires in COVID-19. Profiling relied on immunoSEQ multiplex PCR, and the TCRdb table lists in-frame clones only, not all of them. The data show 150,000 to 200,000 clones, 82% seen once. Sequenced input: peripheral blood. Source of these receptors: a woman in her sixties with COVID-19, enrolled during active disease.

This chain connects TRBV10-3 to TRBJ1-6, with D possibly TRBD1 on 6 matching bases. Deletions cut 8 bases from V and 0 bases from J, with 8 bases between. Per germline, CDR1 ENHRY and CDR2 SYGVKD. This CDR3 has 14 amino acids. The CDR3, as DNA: TGTGCCATCCGAGGGGGCTCCTATAATTCACCCCTCCACTTT. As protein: CAIRGGSYNSPLHF.

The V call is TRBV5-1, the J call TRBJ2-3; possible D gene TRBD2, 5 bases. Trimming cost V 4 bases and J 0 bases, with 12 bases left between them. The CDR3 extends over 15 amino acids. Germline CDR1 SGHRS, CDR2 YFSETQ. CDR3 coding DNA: TGCGCCAGCAGCCTCGTGGACTCTAGCACAGATACGCAGTATTTT. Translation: CASSLVDSSTDTQYF.

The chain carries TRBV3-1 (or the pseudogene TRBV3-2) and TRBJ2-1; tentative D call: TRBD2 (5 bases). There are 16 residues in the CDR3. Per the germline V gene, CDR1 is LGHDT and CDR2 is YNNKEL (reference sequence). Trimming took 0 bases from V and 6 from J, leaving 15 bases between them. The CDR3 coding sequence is TGTGCCAGCAGCCAAGATCGGGGTCTCTTAGGCAATGAGCAGTTCTTC. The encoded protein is CASSQDRGLLGNEQFF.

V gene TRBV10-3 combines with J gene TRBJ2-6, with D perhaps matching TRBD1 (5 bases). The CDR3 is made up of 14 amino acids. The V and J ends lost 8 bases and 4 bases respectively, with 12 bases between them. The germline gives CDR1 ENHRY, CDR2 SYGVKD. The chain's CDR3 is CAIAKGPGANVLTF. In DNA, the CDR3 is TGTGCCATCGCGAAGGGGCCCGGGGCCAACGTCCTGACTTTC.

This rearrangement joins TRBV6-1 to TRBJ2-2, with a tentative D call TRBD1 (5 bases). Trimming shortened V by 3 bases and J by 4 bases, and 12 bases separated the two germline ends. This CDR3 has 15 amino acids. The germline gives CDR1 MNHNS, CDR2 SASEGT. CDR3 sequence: CASSDLLRGTGELFF. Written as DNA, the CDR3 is TGTGCCAGCAGTGATTTGTTAAGGGGCACCGGGGAGCTGTTTTTT.

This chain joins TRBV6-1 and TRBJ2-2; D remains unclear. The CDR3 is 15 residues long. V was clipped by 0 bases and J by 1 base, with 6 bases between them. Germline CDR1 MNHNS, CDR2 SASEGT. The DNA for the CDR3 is TGTGCCAGCAGTGAAGCGGCACAGAACACCGGGGAGCTGTTTTTT. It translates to CASSEAAQNTGELFF.

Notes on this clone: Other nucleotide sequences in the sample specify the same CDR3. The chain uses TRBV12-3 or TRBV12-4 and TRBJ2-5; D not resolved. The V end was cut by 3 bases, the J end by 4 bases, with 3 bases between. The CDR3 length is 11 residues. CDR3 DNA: TGTGCCAGCAGTTTCGGAGAGACCCAGTACTTC. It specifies CASSFGETQYF.

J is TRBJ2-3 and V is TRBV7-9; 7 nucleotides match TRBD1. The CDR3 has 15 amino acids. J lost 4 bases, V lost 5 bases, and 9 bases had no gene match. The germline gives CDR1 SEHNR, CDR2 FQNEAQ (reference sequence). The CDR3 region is CASSPAPQGSDTQYF. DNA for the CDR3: TGTGCCAGCAGCCCTGCCCCACAGGGGTCAGATACGCAGTATTTT.

CDR3 sequence: CASRVSGGPPRLYGYTF. Here the CDR3 DNA reads TGTGCCAGCAGGGTCAGCGGGGGGCCCCCGCGTCTCTATGGCTACACCTTC. The chain is built from TRBV28 and TRBJ1-2; possibly TRBD1 for D (6 bases). V was shortened by 6 bases and J by 4 bases, with 24 bases between the two germline ends. This CDR3 has 17 residues. The V gene's germline CDR1 is MDHEN and CDR2 SYDVKM.

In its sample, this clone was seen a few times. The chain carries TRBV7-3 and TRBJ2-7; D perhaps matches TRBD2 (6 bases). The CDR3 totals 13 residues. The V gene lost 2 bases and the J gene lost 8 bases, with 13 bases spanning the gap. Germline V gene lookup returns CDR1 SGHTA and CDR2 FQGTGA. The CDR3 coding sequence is TGTGCCAGCAGCTTAGCGGGGCAAGATCAGCAGTACTTC. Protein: CASSLAGQDQQYF.

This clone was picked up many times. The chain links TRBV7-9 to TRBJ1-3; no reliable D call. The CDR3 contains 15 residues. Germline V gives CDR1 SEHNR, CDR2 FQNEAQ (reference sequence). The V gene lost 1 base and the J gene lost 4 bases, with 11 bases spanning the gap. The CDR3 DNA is TGTGCCAGCAGCTTAGAGAGAGGGTCCGGAAACACCATATATTTT. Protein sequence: CASSLERGSGNTIYF.

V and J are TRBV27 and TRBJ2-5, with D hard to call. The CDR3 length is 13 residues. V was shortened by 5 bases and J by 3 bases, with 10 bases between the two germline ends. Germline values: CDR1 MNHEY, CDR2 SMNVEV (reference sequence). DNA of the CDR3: TGTGCCAGCAGTCCAGATCTGGAAGAGACCCAGTACTTC. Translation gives CASSPDLEETQYF.

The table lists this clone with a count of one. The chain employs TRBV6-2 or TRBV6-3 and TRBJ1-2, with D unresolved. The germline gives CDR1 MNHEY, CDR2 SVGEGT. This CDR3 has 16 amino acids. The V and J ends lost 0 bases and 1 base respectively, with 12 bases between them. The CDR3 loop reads CASSYSRTDLNYGYTF. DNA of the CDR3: TGTGCCAGCAGTTACTCGAGAACAGATCTTAACTATGGCTACACCTTC.

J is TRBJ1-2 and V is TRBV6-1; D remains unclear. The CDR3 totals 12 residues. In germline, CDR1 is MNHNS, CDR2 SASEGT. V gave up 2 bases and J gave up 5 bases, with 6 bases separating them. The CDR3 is CASSERVYGYTF. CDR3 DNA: TGTGCCAGCAGTGAACGGGTATATGGCTACACCTTC.

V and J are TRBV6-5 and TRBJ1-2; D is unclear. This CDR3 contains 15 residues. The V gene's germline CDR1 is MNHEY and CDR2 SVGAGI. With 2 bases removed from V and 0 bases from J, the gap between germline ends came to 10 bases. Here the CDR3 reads CASSYVFPANYGYTF. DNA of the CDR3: TGTGCCAGCAGTTACGTCTTTCCAGCTAACTATGGCTACACCTTC.

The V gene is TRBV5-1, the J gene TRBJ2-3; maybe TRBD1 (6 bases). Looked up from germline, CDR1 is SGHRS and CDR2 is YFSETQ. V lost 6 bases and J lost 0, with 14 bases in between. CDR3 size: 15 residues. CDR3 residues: CASTLMTGSTDTQYF. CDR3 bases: TGCGCCAGCACACTTATGACAGGAAGCACAGATACGCAGTATTTT.

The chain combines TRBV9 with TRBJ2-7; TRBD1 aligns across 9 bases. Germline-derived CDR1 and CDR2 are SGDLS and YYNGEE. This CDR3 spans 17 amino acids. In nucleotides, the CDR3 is TGTGCTAAAACCCCGGACAGGGGCCGATCGAACTCCTACGAGCAGTACGTC. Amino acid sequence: CAKTPDRGRSNSYEQYV.

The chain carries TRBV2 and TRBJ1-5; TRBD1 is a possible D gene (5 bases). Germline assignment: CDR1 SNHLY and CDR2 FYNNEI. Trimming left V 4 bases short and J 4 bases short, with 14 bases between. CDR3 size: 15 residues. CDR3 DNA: TGTGCCAGCAGTGTGAGTTTGGGGGGTAATCAGCCCCAGCATTTT. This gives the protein CASSVSLGGNQPQHF.

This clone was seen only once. The CDR3 bases are TGTGCCAGCAGTGAGATACTAGCGGGAGCGAATGAGCAGTTCTTC. It yields the protein CASSEILAGANEQFF. This chain links TRBV2 with TRBJ2-1, with TRBD2 identical over 11 bases. The CDR3 is made up of 15 amino acids. Germline V CDR1 and CDR2: SNHLY, FYNNEI. Germline trimming cut 3 bases from V and 7 bases from J; bases unmatched to any gene: 5. The variable domain in full, with the rest retrieved from reference TRBV2 and TRBJ2-1, is EPEVTQTPSHQVTQMGQEVILRCVPISNHLYFYWYRQILGQKVEFLVSFYNNEISEKSEIFDDQFSVERPDGSNFTLKIRSTKLEDSAMYFCASSEILAGANEQFFGPGTRLTVL.

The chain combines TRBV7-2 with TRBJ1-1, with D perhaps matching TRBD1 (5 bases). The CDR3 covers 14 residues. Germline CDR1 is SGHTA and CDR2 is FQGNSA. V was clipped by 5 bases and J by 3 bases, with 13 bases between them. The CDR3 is CASSPLGGDTEAFF. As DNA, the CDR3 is TGTGCCAGCAGCCCCCTCGGGGGTGACACTGAAGCTTTCTTT.

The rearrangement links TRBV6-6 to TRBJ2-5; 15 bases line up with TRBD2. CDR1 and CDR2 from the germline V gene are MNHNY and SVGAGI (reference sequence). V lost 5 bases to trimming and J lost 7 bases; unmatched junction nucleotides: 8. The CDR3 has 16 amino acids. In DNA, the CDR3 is TGTGCCAGCAGTGGGACTAGCGGGGGGATCGGTGGGACCCAGTACTTC. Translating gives CASSGTSGGIGGTQYF.

CDR3 sequence reads: CASSSGAGAFF. CDR3 nucleotides: TGTGCCAGCAGCTCCGGAGCGGGGGCTTTCTTT. The V call is TRBV7-9, the J call TRBJ1-1, with D uncertain. Between the trimmed V and J ends, which lost 4 bases and 11 bases, there was a span of 11 bases. The CDR3 runs to 11 residues. Germline lookup yields CDR1 SEHNR and CDR2 FQNEAQ (reference sequence).

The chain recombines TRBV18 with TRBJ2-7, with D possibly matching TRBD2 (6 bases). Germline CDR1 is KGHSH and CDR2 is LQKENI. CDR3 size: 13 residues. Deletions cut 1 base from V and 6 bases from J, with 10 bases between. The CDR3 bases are TGTGCCAGCTCACCACTCGGCGGGGTCGAGCAGTACGTC. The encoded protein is CASSPLGGVEQYV.

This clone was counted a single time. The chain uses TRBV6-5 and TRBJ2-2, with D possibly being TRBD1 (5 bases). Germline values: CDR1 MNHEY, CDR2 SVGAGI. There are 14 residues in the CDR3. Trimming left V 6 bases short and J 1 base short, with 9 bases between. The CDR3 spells CASSPQGNTGELFF. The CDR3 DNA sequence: TGTGCCAGCAGCCCCCAGGGGAACACCGGGGAGCTGTTTTTT.

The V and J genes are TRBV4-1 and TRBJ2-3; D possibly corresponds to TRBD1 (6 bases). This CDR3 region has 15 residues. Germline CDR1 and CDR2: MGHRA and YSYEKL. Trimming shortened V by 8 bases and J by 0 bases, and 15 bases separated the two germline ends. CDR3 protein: CASAAGTTSTDTQYF. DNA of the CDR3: TGCGCCAGCGCGGCCGGGACAACTAGCACAGATACGCAGTATTTT.

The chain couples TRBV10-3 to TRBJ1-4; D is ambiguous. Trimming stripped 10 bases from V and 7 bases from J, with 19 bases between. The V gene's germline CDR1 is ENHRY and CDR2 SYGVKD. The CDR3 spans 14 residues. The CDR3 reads CASRTGRGSEKLFF. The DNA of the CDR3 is TGTGCCAGCCGGACGGGGAGAGGCTCTGAAAAACTGTTTTTT.

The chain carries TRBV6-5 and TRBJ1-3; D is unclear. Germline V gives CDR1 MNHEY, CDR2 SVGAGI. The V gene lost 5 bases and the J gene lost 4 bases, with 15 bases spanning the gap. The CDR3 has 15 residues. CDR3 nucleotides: TGTGCCAGCAGTCCTCGTTCGTTCTCCGGAAACACCATATATTTT. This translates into CASSPRSFSGNTIYF.

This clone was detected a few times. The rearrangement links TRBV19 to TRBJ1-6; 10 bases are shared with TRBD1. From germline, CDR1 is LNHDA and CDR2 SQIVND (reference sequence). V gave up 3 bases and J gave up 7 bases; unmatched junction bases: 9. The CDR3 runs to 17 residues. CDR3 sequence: CASSMYYRDRGNSPLHF. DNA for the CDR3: TGTGCCAGTAGTATGTATTACCGGGACAGGGGCAATTCACCCCTCCACTTT.

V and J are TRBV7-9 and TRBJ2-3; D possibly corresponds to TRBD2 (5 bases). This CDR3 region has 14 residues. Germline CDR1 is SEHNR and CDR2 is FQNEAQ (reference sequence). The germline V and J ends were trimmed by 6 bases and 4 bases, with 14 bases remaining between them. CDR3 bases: TGTGCCAGCAGTCCCGACTACCCCTCAGATACGCAGTATTTT. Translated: CASSPDYPSDTQYF.

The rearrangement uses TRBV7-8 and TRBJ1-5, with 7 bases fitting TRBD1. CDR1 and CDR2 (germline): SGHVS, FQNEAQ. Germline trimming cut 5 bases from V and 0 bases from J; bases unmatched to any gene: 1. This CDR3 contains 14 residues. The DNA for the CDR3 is TGTGCCAGCAGCGGGACAGTTAGCAATCAGCCCCAGCATTTT. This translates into CASSGTVSNQPQHF.

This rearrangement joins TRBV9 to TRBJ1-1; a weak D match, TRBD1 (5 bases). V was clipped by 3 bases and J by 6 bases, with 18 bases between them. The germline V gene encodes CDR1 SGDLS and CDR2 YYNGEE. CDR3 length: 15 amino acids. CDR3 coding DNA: TGTGCCAGCAGCGGCAGAGCCGGGGGGGACCCTGAAGCTTTCTTT. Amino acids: CASSGRAGGDPEAFF.